The source of this T cell receptor beta chain is a study of PD-1 blockade in classical Hodgkin lymphoma. The method was immunoSEQ multiplex PCR; TCRdb's version includes in-frame clones alone and lacks a portion of them. The data contain fewer than 25,000 clones, 84% of them singletons. Documented time point: cycle 4 day 1 (C4D1), after about 6 weeks of nivolumab. Each patient experienced a relapse that followed autologous stem cell transplantation, and brentuximab vedotin exposure varied. The CDR3 spans 16 residues. Germline CDR1 and CDR2: LGHNA and YNFKEQ. V dropped 4 bases and J dropped 5; count of bases not matched to a gene: 10.

The sample was peripheral blood mononuclear cells (PBMCs), taken before the fourth cycle of nivolumab. This TCR derives from a human donor with classical Hodgkin lymphoma. The chain has TRBV4-2 and TRBJ2-1; TRBD2 agrees at 8 bases. CDR3 coding DNA: TGTGCCAGCAGCCCGGACGGCGGGAGGCTGGACAATGAGCAGTTCTTC. Its protein product is CASSPDGGRLDNEQFF.